This T cell receptor (beta chain) was recovered during a study of lymphopenia after photon versus proton radiotherapy (dated by TCRdb to between 2018 and 2021). For context, the study as a whole: In patients with gastrointestinal tumors who developed high-grade lymphopenia, the study compared the immunological effects of photon radiation therapy with those of proton radiation therapy. The cohort included some 20 patients with gastrointestinal tumors who developed lymphopenia after receiving either photon or proton therapy. The study was designed to characterize how the impact on the immune system differs between the two radiation modalities. Paper-wide results and their limitations: Proton-treated patients stayed relatively stable during treatment, while photon-treated patients lost naive T cells and TCR diversity and gained effector/memory populations. Among patients across the cohort who died, overall survival time showed an inverse correlation with a larger post-nadir drop in TCR diversity. After the lymphocyte count nadir, oligoclonal expansion, especially of CD8+ Temra cells, was observed in photon-treated repertoires, and the drop in diversity was driven by this expansion. The survival association was examined only in patients who died, and the authors described better survival with proton therapy as a possibility, not as a demonstrated result.

Remarks on this clone: The antigen it recognizes is unknown. There are no base qualities to consult, and no much larger clone falls within one base.

Library preparation employed the immunoSEQ multiplex PCR assay. T cell repertoires were profiled by deep sequencing of rearranged TCR beta loci, alongside multiparametric flow cytometry. In its TCRdb copy, this immuneACCESS table keeps in-frame sequences only and misses some clones. Where compared with another copy, unresolved V genes explain less than half of these, and the others have no known cause. Present in this sample are roughly 25,000 clones, around four fifths of which were seen just once. 21% of the sample is in the top ten clones. Inclusive of the bounding cysteine and phenylalanine, the CDR3 is 19 residues long. Kept here is only the CDR3 DNA, which spans 57 bases and is read in frame from base 1. The germline V gene provides CDR1 SGHRS and CDR2 YFSETQ. V and J are truncated by 0 bases and 0 bases respectively, leaving an intervening sequence of 19 bases.

This TCR was sampled from a woman between 65 and 79 years old with pancreatic cancer. This specimen was peripheral blood, taken from a patient treated with proton-based radiotherapy. The chain is assembled from TRBV5-1 and TRBJ2-4, and TRBD1 may be the D gene, going by 8 matching bases. The sequenced DNA is TGCGCCAGCAGCTTGGTGCCAGGGGGCGGGGGATTAGCCAAAAACATTCAGTACTTC. This encodes CASSLVPGGGGLAKNIQYF.